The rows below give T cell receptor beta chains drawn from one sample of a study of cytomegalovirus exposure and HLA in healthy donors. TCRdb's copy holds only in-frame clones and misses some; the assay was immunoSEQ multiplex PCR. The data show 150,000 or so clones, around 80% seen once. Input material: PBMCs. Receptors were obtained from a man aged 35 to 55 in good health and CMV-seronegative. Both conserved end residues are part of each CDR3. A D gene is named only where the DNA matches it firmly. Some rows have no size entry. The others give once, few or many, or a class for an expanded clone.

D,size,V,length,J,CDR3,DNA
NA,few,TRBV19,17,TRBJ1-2,CASSIAEGAADPYGYTF,TGTGCCAGTAGTATAGCGGAAGGGGCAGCCGACCCCTATGGCTACACCTTC
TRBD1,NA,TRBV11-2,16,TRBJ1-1,CASSRTDRGRRTEAFF,TGTGCCAGCAGCCGAACAGACAGGGGGCGGAGGACTGAAGCTTTCTTT
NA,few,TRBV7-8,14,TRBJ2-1,CASSSSSGRDEQFF,TGTGCCAGCAGCTCGTCAAGCGGTAGGGATGAGCAGTTCTTC
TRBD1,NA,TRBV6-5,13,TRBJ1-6,CASRLGQGSPLHF,TGTGCCAGCAGACTGGGACAGGGCTCACCCCTCCACTTT
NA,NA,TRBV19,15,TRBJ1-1,CASSIMGGLDTEAFF,TGTGCCAGTAGTATAATGGGGGGTTTGGACACTGAAGCTTTCTTT
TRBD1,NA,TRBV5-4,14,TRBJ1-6,CASSPGTGASPLHF,TGTGCCAGCAGCCCCGGGACAGGGGCGTCACCCCTCCACTTT
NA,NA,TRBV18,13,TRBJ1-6,CASSPDSPSPLHF,TGTGCCAGCTCACCGGACAGTCCTTCACCCCTCCACTTT
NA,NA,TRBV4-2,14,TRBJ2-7,CASSNGVGNHEQYF,TGTGCCAGCAGTAATGGGGTCGGGAATCACGAGCAGTACTTC
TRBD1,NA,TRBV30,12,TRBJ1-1,CAWGTGGILAFF,TGTGCCTGGGGGACAGGGGGTATTCTAGCTTTCTTT
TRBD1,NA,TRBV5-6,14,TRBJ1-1,CASSLGQFLTEAFF,TGTGCCAGCAGCCTGGGACAGTTTCTCACTGAAGCTTTCTTT
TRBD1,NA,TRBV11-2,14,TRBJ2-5,CASSLGTGKETQYF,TGTGCCAGCAGCTTAGGGACAGGGAAGGAGACCCAGTACTTC
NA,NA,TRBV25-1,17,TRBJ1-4,CASSEPDRMATNEKLFF,TGTGCCAGCAGTGAACCTGACAGGATGGCAACTAATGAAAAACTGTTTTTT
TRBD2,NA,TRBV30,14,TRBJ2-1,CAWRVAGVHNEQFF,TGTGCCTGGAGGGTAGCGGGGGTGCACAATGAGCAGTTCTTC
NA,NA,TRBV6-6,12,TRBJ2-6,CASYSGANVLTF,TGTGCCAGCTATTCTGGGGCCAACGTCCTGACTTTC
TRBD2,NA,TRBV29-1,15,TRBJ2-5,CSASSSGDFQETQYF,TGCAGCGCGTCCTCTAGCGGGGACTTCCAAGAGACCCAGTACTTC
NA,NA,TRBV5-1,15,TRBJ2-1,CASSLGQVAYNEQFF,TGCGCCAGCAGCTTGGGTCAGGTGGCCTACAATGAGCAGTTCTTC
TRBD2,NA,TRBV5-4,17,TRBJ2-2,CASSLGPAGGNTGELFF,TGTGCCAGCAGCTTGGGACCAGCGGGGGGGAACACCGGGGAGCTGTTTTTT
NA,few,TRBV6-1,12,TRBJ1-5,CASHRFNQPQHF,TGTGCCAGCCACAGATTCAATCAGCCCCAGCATTTT
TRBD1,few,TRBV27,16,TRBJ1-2,CASSFLGQGAIYGYTF,TGTGCCAGCAGTTTTCTGGGACAGGGGGCTATCTATGGCTACACCTTC
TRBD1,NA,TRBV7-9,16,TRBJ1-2,CASSPDRGYPHYGYTF,TGTGCCAGCAGCCCCGACAGGGGCTATCCCCACTATGGCTACACCTTC
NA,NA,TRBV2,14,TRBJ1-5,CASSESWAFQPQHF,TGTGCCAGCAGTGAATCGTGGGCTTTTCAGCCCCAGCATTTT
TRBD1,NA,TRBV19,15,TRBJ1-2,CASSIQPGQAFGYTF,TGTGCCAGTAGTATACAACCAGGACAGGCTTTTGGCTACACCTTC
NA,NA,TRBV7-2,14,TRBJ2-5,CASSLGVAQETQYF,TGTGCCAGCAGCTTAGGTGTAGCCCAAGAGACCCAGTACTTC
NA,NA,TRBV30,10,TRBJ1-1,CAWSRREAFF,TGTGCCTGGAGTAGGAGGGAAGCTTTCTTT
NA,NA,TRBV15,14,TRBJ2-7,CATRDGGENYEQYF,TGTGCCACCAGGGACGGGGGAGAAAACTACGAGCAGTACTTC
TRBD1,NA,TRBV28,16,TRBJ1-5,CASSLPGQGVNQPQHF,TGTGCCAGCAGTTTGCCAGGACAGGGGGTGAATCAGCCCCAGCATTTT